The present T cell receptor (beta chain) was sequenced within a study of blood T cell repertoires in COVID-19. In the study overall: From T cells, B-cell-depleted T cells, or PBMCs came the material, which was cDNA or gDNA.

The protocol was immunoSEQ multiplex PCR, while the TCRdb copy is restricted to in-frame clones and leaves out a portion. The repertoire holds 350,000 to 450,000 clones, with 88% as singletons. Residents of 24 US areas, aged roughly 18 to 89 years, made up the participants. Those designated as exposed participants met a COVID-19 case within 2 weeks before study entry. Germline V gene data show CDR1 as MNHEY and CDR2 as SVGAGI. V shed 6 bases and J shed 7 bases, with 6 bases lying between them. The CDR3 is 11 residues long. The clonotype originates from a woman younger than 35 who had been exposed to COVID-19. The chain carries TRBV6-5 and TRBJ1-4; D remains unclear. Sample: PBMCs or T cells enriched from blood (not recorded which). The CDR3 region is CASRTGEKLFF. CDR3 nucleotides: TGTGCCAGCAGGACTGGTGAAAAACTGTTTTTT.